This T cell receptor (beta chain) was observed in a study of regulatory T cells in long-lasting Graves disease (dated by TCRdb to about 2021). For the study in its entirety: Antithyroid drugs had been taken for less than 3 months by newly diagnosed Graves' disease patients. TCR sequencing covered roughly 13 persistent and about 20 newly diagnosed Graves' disease patients, around 33 samples in total. The study was registered as a clinical trial and conducted in China. Patients with persistent Graves' disease were compared with patients with newly diagnosed Graves' disease using TCR sequencing and RNA sequencing of peripheral blood. Study-wide conclusions, independent of this receptor: Only peripheral blood was studied, because thyroid tissue, the primary lesion, was inaccessible. Persistent Graves' disease patients showed lower TCR Shannon entropy and fewer highly expanded clones than newly diagnosed patients, suggesting clonal expansion. TRBV28, TRBJ1-2 and TRBJ2-5 were preferentially used in persistent disease, while TRBV20-1 and TRBJ2-1 were favored in newly diagnosed disease. Only the TCR beta chain was sequenced and analyzed. As a limitation, the authors acknowledged that the small sample size may reduce accuracy. A larger number of public clonotypes was shared among persistent patients (approximately 3,000) than among newly diagnosed patients (around 870).

Reading the germline V gene gives CDR1 SGHAT and CDR2 FQNNGV. The germline ends are 12 bases apart after V is trimmed by 5 bases and J by 5 bases. Measured from the cysteine to the phenylalanine, the CDR3 is 13 residues long. The entry retains the CDR3 DNA only, 39 bases that are in frame from base 1. The time point label here, explained by the study, means: newly diagnosed GD, antithyroid drugs for less than 3 months. For both TCR sequencing and RNA sequencing, RNA was extracted from PBMCs using TRIzol. The diagnosis of Graves' disease was made according to American Thyroid Association guidelines. Recruitment of patients was carried out at an endocrinology department in Xi'an, China. From each patient, approximately 9 milliliters of peripheral blood was collected into an EDTA anticoagulant tube. PBMCs were isolated by Ficoll Paque Plus density gradient separation without further T cell sorting. An Agilent 2100 Bioanalyzer and agarose gel were used to check RNA quality, while a NanoDrop 2000 measured RNA concentration.

This clonotype was detected ten times or more. The specificity of this receptor is unknown. It has no much larger one-base neighbor in the sample; base qualities were not kept. Receptor libraries were prepared by multiplex PCR. The reads were generated on an Illumina HiSeq 4000. CDR3 regions were amplified by Arm-PCR with iRepertoire HTBI primers to construct TCR beta libraries. Gel purification was performed on PCR products prior to sequencing. In the source study's methods: Gene usage analysis of CDR3 amino acid clonotypes relied on the roughly 60 TRBV and over 13 TRBJ segments identified across samples. COPE and FqMerger were used to merge the filtered high-quality paired reads into contigs. BLAST was used to align contigs to the IMGT TRBV, TRBD and TRBJ reference genes, and CDR3 was defined following IMGT. Highly expanded clones were defined as clonotypes with a frequency above 0.1%. Shannon entropy was used to measure repertoire diversity, and the Gini coefficient was used to measure V-J evenness. A clonotype was considered public if more than one individual shared it. The public reads were run again by TCRdb, first through fastp at Q25 and then through MiXCR, and only productive beta chains were kept. All rows with the same CDR3 protein become a single entry with the most common DNA and genes. Here the V and J calls rest on TCRdb's processing, not on the authors' analysis. In this sample the table shows around 250,000 distinct CDR3 sequences, around a sixth of which occur a single time. 12% to 15% of the sample lies in the top ten.

The same data also went into a second study, on T cells in Graves' hyperthyroidism and ophthalmopathy. The second study's authors report: Stable Graves' hyperthyroidism was defined as the absence of progression to ophthalmopathy over 18 months of follow-up. Hyperthyroidism patients were aged 18 to 65 years and newly diagnosed, with disease duration of less than 2 months. Exclusion was applied to patients with uncontrolled infections, other autoimmune diseases, pregnancy or lactation. Clinical symptoms, serum thyroxine and TRAb, thyroid ultrasound, and orbital computed tomography formed the basis for the diagnoses. The TCR CDR3 was subjected to a first round of RT-PCR using the HTBI primer set and the Qiagen OneStep RT-PCR kit. Most expanded thyroid clonotypes (frequency above 0.001) were also found in blood, which suggests that blood repertoires may mirror thyroid immune responses. In cross-validation, a model built on a 13 V-J signature told ophthalmopathy apart from stable hyperthyroidism with approximately 91% sensitivity and 81% to 82% specificity, and in testing the same model reached 80%/75%. In validation, the model predicted progression to ophthalmopathy a median of around 6.5 months before onset, with approximately 70% sensitivity and just under 75% specificity. To identify distinguishing TCR V-J signatures, a discovery cohort of some 100 patients was used, comprising some 45 with Graves' ophthalmopathy and 55 to 65 with stable Graves' hyperthyroidism. Prospective prediction of ophthalmopathy was tested in an independent validation cohort consisting of 18 to 20 hyperthyroidism patients and 15 or so patients who later progressed to ophthalmopathy. The 80 to 100 discovery patients were randomly divided into training and test sets at a 7:3 ratio. The study also compared thyroid tissue and blood T-cell repertoires from a handful of Graves' hyperthyroidism patients. After sampling, hyperthyroidism patients received methimazole starting at 30 mg daily, and ophthalmopathy patients received high-dose intravenous methylprednisolone. Libraries were constructed in a second round of multiplex PCR, after which size selection and purification were carried out. Paired-end sequencing of the libraries was performed with 100 bp reads on an Illumina HiSeq2000. SOAPnuke was used to process the raw data, throwing out any read that contained adapters or uncalled bases, had a mean Phred below 15, or lacked an exact constant-primer or identifier match. COPE v1.2.5 was used to merge the high-quality paired reads, and each unique nucleotide sequence was defined as a clonotype. MiTCR v1.1 was used to align the clonotypes against IMGT TRBV, TRBD and TRBJ reference segments. Only V-J combinations with frequency above 0.0001, covering 99.2% of repertoires, were analysed. The TCS score was defined as the ratio of F50 (clonal expansion) to E x V (chaos), calculated using BLOSUM62-based TCRdist between CDR3 peptides within each V-J. Welch's t-statistics and random forest reduced 514 V-J features to roughly 13, which were used in a naive Bayes classifier (R e1071). No statistical method was used to fix the sample size in advance, and group allocation was not hidden from the investigators. The paper describes TCR Vbeta CDR3 sequencing of around 140 peripheral blood samples, made up of fewer than 50 ophthalmopathy patients, more than 70 hyperthyroidism patients and some 17 progressor patients.

The chain is made from TRBV11-2 and TRBJ1-1; TRBD1 is possibly the D segment (6 matching bases). Sequenced material: peripheral blood mononuclear cells (PBMCs), taken at new diagnosis, from a patient treated with antithyroid drugs. The sequence came from a woman aged 30 to 39 with Graves disease. Donor details come from another sample of the same person, matched by shared clones. This receptor carries the CDR3 CASSARGGTEAFF. The bases are TGTGCCAGCAGCGCGCGAGGGGGGACTGAAGCTTTCTTT.